Below are 26 T cell receptor beta chains sequenced from a single sample in a study of T cell responses to AZD1222 COVID-19 vaccine. Using immunoSEQ multiplex PCR, the repertoire was profiled, and TCRdb retains in-frame clones only, with some absent. This table has fewer than 150,000 clones, more than 75% appearing once. This specimen consisted of peripheral blood, obtained 28 days after the second AZD1222 dose. All receptors come from an adult who received the AZD1222 COVID-19 vaccine.

The gene calls are TRBV10-1 and TRBJ2-1; D possibly corresponds to TRBD2 (6 bases). The germline gives CDR1 WNHNN, CDR2 SYGVQD (reference sequence). The CDR3 extends over 12 amino acids. V lost 5 bases and J lost 15, with 17 bases in between. The CDR3 sequence is CASSNPGLSLFF. CDR3 DNA: TGCGCCAGCAGTAACCCGGGACTCAGCCTGTTCTTC.

V usage is TRBV19 and J usage is TRBJ2-3; 7 bases map to TRBD2. The CDR3 covers 14 residues. Losses at the gene ends were 8 bases for V and 0 bases for J; bases not matched to a gene: 5. Germline CDR1 LNHDA, CDR2 SQIVND (reference sequence). This chain's CDR3 is CASRGRQSTDTQYF. The CDR3 DNA reads as TGTGCCAGTCGCGGGAGACAAAGCACAGATACGCAGTATTTT.

The V call is TRBV11-2, the J call TRBJ2-3, with D unclear. Germline CDR1 and CDR2: SGHAT and FQNNGV. The CDR3 is 14 amino acids. Between the trimmed V and J ends, which lost 5 bases and 5 bases, there was a span of 14 bases. DNA for the CDR3: TGTGCCAGCAGCCTACGGTCCCTCGGAGATACGCAGTATTTT. It specifies CASSLRSLGDTQYF.

This chain joins TRBV30 and TRBJ2-1; a weak D match, TRBD2 (5 bases). V shed 0 bases and J shed 8 bases, with 14 bases lying between them. The CDR3 has 14 amino acids. The germline V gene encodes CDR1 GTSNPN and CDR2 SVGIG (reference sequence). In DNA form, the CDR3 reads TGTGCCTGGAGTGTACGTGCGGGCGCCTATGAGCAGTTCTTC. This sequence encodes CAWSVRAGAYEQFF.

This sequence joins TRBV29-1 and TRBJ1-1; no clear D gene. Germline-derived CDR1 and CDR2 are SQVTM and ANQGSEA. The CDR3 contains 12 residues. V was clipped by 2 bases and J by 5 bases, with 9 bases between them. CDR3 coding DNA: TGCAGCGTTGAACCGGGCTGGACTGAAGCTTTCTTT. Translation gives CSVEPGWTEAFF.

The rearrangement uses TRBV29-1 and TRBJ2-1; perhaps D is TRBD1 or TRBD2 (5 bases each). CDR1 and CDR2 (germline): SQVTM, ANQGSEA. V lost 2 bases and J 6 bases, leaving 14 bases between the germline ends. This CDR3 spans 14 amino acids. The CDR3 bases are TGCAGCGTTGAATACCCGGGACGGGCCAATGAGCAGTTCTTC. Protein: CSVEYPGRANEQFF.

This chain joins TRBV5-1 and TRBJ2-5; tentatively, D is TRBD1 (5 bases). The CDR3 has 15 residues. Germline V gives CDR1 SGHRS, CDR2 YFSETQ. The V end lost 3 bases, the J end lost 1 base, and 13 bases lay between the germline ends. The chain's CDR3 is CASSSQGYRQETQYF. In nucleotides, the CDR3 is TGCGCCAGCAGCTCCCAGGGTTATCGCCAAGAGACCCAGTACTTC.

The chain joins TRBV19 to TRBJ1-1; 7 bases line up with TRBD1. Germline lookup yields CDR1 LNHDA and CDR2 SQIVND (reference sequence). The CDR3 contains 13 residues. Trimming removed 4 bases from V and 3 bases from J; junction bases left unmatched: 2. The CDR3 here is CASSKTGDTEAFF. The CDR3 coding sequence is TGTGCCAGTAGTAAAACAGGGGACACTGAAGCTTTCTTT.

The J gene is TRBJ2-7, the V gene TRBV30; D gene ambiguous. The germline gives CDR1 GTSNPN, CDR2 SVGIG (reference sequence). V lost 5 bases, J lost 4 bases, and 12 bases lay in between. The CDR3 loop spans 12 amino acids. Written as DNA, the CDR3 is TGTGCCTGGTCCGGGTCCAATTACGAGCAGTACTTC. Residues: CAWSGSNYEQYF.

This clone was observed a handful of times. This chain connects TRBV9 to TRBJ2-2; either TRBD1 or TRBD2 may supply D (5 bases each). The germline V and J ends were trimmed by 3 bases and 5 bases, with 14 bases remaining between them. CDR3 length: 15 residues. Germline CDR1 SGDLS, CDR2 YYNGEE. The CDR3: CASSGKLGETGELFF. The DNA for the CDR3 is TGTGCCAGCAGCGGGAAGCTGGGGGAGACCGGGGAGCTGTTTTTT.

J is TRBJ1-5 and V is TRBV19; possibly TRBD1 for D (5 bases). Trimming stripped 2 bases from V and 7 bases from J, with 9 bases between. CDR1 and CDR2 (germline): LNHDA, SQIVND (reference sequence). The CDR3 totals 13 residues. The CDR3 sequence: CASSISHRQPQHF. The CDR3 DNA reads TGTGCCAGTAGTATATCCCACAGGCAGCCCCAGCATTTT. The full variable domain, rest sourced from reference TRBV19 and TRBJ1-5, is DGGITQSPKYLFRKEGQNVTLSCEQNLNHDAMYWYRQDPGQGLRLIYYSQIVNDFQKGDIAEGYSVSREKKESFPLTVTSAQKNPTAFYLCASSISHRQPQHFGDGTRLSIL.

V usage is TRBV30 and J usage is TRBJ2-1; 9 nucleotides match TRBD1. The CDR3 totals 15 residues. Germline V gives CDR1 GTSNPN, CDR2 SVGIG (reference sequence). V was pared by 3 bases and J by 9 bases, with 12 bases of the junction left unmatched. CDR3 protein: CAWSQGTGNSGEQFF. DNA of the CDR3: TGTGCCTGGAGCCAGGGGACAGGGAATTCTGGTGAGCAGTTCTTC.

The J gene is TRBJ2-2, the V gene TRBV6-2 or TRBV6-3; 9 bases line up with TRBD1. V dropped 2 bases and J dropped 5; count of bases not matched to a gene: 3. Germline CDR1 MNHEY, CDR2 SVGEGT. This CDR3 is 15 amino acids long. The CDR3 region has the DNA TGTGCCAGCAGTTACCTCGGACAGGGGACCGGGGAGCTGTTTTTT. It specifies CASSYLGQGTGELFF.

The chain couples TRBV2 to TRBJ2-5; tentatively, D is TRBD2 (6 bases). The V gene's germline CDR1 is SNHLY and CDR2 FYNNEI. Trimming cost V 8 bases and J 4 bases, with 14 bases left between them. The CDR3 runs to 13 residues. CDR3 bases: TGTGCCAGCTTGGGCGGGCGGGGAGAGACCCAGTACTTC. Its protein product is CASLGGRGETQYF.

The rearrangement uses TRBV27 and TRBJ1-1; perhaps TRBD1 as D (6 bases). Trimming stripped 9 bases from V and 3 bases from J, with 14 bases between. In germline, CDR1 is MNHEY, CDR2 SMNVEV (reference sequence). This CDR3 region has 13 residues. CDR3 DNA: TGTGCCAGTTTTAGGGGGTCCCACACTGAAGCTTTCTTT. Its protein product is CASFRGSHTEAFF.

The chain couples TRBV7-3 to TRBJ2-2; 7 nucleotides align to TRBD2. V gave up 2 bases and J gave up 0 bases; unmatched junction bases: 3. Germline V CDR1 and CDR2: SGHTA, FQGTGA. There are 16 residues in the CDR3. DNA for the CDR3: TGTGCCAGCAGCTTATATCGGGGGGCGAACACCGGGGAGCTGTTTTTT. Its translation: CASSLYRGANTGELFF.

The CDR3 nucleotides are TGTGCCAGCAGCCAACTGGGGATGAACACTGAAGCTTTCTTT. Amino acid sequence: CASSQLGMNTEAFF. The V and J genes are TRBV6-5 and TRBJ1-1, with unresolved D. This CDR3 is built from 14 residues. Germline CDR1 and CDR2: MNHEY and SVGAGI. V lost 6 bases to trimming and J lost 0 bases, with 11 bases between them.

The rearrangement uses TRBV28 and TRBJ1-4; D call uncertain. Germline V gene sequence: CDR1 MDHEN, CDR2 SYDVKM. V lost 7 bases, J lost 3 bases, and 15 bases lay in between. There are 15 residues in the CDR3. The CDR3 nucleotides read TGTGCCAGCACGGAGGGATCGGTTTCTAATGAAAAACTGTTTTTT. This gives the protein CASTEGSVSNEKLFF.

The chain links TRBV9 to TRBJ1-1; 7 bases map to TRBD1. After removal of 3 bases from V and 0 bases from J, the junction contained 5 bases not matched to a gene. There are 15 residues in the CDR3. Germline CDR1 and CDR2: SGDLS and YYNGEE. The CDR3 protein is CASSALDRMNTEAFF. The CDR3 DNA reads TGTGCCAGCAGCGCCCTGGACAGGATGAACACTGAAGCTTTCTTT.

As DNA, the CDR3 is TGTGCCAGCAGCTTGGTGGGCGGGACTCTCGTCTACGAGCAGTACTTC. This translates into CASSLVGGTLVYEQYF. The chain employs TRBV5-5 and TRBJ2-7; D might be TRBD2 (6 bases). The V gene's germline CDR1 is SGHKS and CDR2 YYEKEE (reference sequence). This CDR3 is 16 amino acids long. V was shortened by 0 bases and J by 3 bases, with 16 bases between the two germline ends. Full variable domain (missing parts from reference TRBV5-5 and TRBJ2-7): DAGVTQSPTHLIKTRGQQVTLRCSPISGHKSVSWYQQVLGQGPQFIFQYYEKEERGRGNFPDRFSARQFPNYSSELNVNALLLGDSALYLCASSLVGGTLVYEQYFGPGTRLTVT.

V is TRBV5-1 and J is TRBJ2-1, with 10 bases lining up with TRBD1. J lost 4 bases, V lost 0 bases, and 4 bases had no gene match. The CDR3 consists of 16 residues. Germline V gene data show CDR1 as SGHRS and CDR2 as YFSETQ. CDR3 region: CASSLGGTGDYNEQFF. The CDR3 bases are TGCGCCAGCAGCTTGGGGGGGACAGGGGATTACAATGAGCAGTTCTTC. Complete variable domain (other parts from reference TRBV5-1 and TRBJ2-1): KAGVTQTPRYLIKTRGQQVTLSCSPISGHRSVSWYQQTPGQGLQFLFEYFSETQRNKGNFPGRFSGRQFSNSRSEMNVSTLELGDSALYLCASSLGGTGDYNEQFFGPGTRLTVL.

This sequence joins TRBV9 and TRBJ2-7, with 9 bases matching TRBD1. Germline V gene lookup returns CDR1 SGDLS and CDR2 YYNGEE. With 0 bases clipped from V and 6 bases from J, the junction kept 4 bases outside the gene matches. The CDR3 extends over 14 amino acids. Here the CDR3 reads CASSVGTGVREQYF. In DNA, the CDR3 is TGTGCCAGCAGCGTAGGGACAGGGGTTCGCGAGCAGTACTTC.

This clone was seen once. The CDR3: CASSHTGGSGNTIYF. As DNA, the CDR3 is TGCGCCAGCAGTCATACAGGGGGCTCTGGAAACACCATATATTTT. This chain joins TRBV5-1 and TRBJ1-3; TRBD1 agrees at 8 bases. The CDR3 runs 15 residues. The V gene end was trimmed by 5 bases and the J gene end by 0 bases; junction bases not matched to a gene: 4. Germline CDR1 SGHRS, CDR2 YFSETQ.

The V gene is TRBV19, the J gene TRBJ2-1, with D tentatively TRBD1 or TRBD2 (6 bases each). From germline, CDR1 is LNHDA and CDR2 SQIVND (reference sequence). Trimming shortened V by 3 bases and J by 12 bases, and 21 bases separated the two germline ends. The CDR3 runs 15 residues. The CDR3 DNA reads TGTGCCAGTAGTATTCGATACAGGGAGGAGAGGGGGCAGTTCTTC. It is translated as CASSIRYREERGQFF.

This chain connects TRBV19 to TRBJ1-5, with D unclear. CDR3 length equals 14 residues. Germline lookup yields CDR1 LNHDA and CDR2 SQIVND (reference sequence). The V gene lost 3 bases and the J gene lost 0 bases, with 6 bases spanning the gap. CDR3 in DNA: TGTGCCAGTAGTATTAACCATAGCAATCAGCCCCAGCATTTT. This encodes CASSINHSNQPQHF.

V gene TRBV28 combines with J gene TRBJ1-5; 7 bases fit TRBD1. The CDR3 has 15 residues. The germline gives CDR1 MDHEN, CDR2 SYDVKM. With 10 bases clipped from V and 0 bases from J, the junction kept 9 bases outside the gene matches. CDR3 region: CATKGQPYSNQPQHF. The CDR3, as DNA: TGTGCCACCAAGGGACAGCCATATAGCAATCAGCCCCAGCATTTT. The full variable domain, in which reference TRBV28 and TRBJ1-5 provide the parts outside the CDR3, is DVKVTQSSRYLVKRTGEKVFLECVQDMDHENMFWYRQDPGLGLRLIYFSYDVKMKEKGDIPEGYSVSREKKERFSLILESASTNQTSMYLCATKGQPYSNQPQHFGDGTRLSIL.